Shown below are 32 T cell receptor beta chains from a single sample sequenced in a study of regulatory T cells in long-lasting Graves disease. The authors built TCR beta libraries using iRepertoire HTBI primers and Arm-PCR of CDR3 regions. From the multiplex PCR reads, TCRdb called clonotypes with MiXCR, one entry per CDR3 protein. Of hundreds of thousands of distinct CDR3 sequences listed, 20% to 25% are singletons. Time point specified: persistent/refractory GD, antithyroid drugs over 5 years with positive TRAb. RNA from PBMCs was the source of the TCR library. The sample consisted of peripheral blood mononuclear cells (PBMCs), taken when the disease was refractory, from a patient treated with antithyroid drugs. These TCRs come from a female donor with Graves disease.

Details on this clonotype: Since a much larger clone is just one base distant, this may be a read error. The chain joins TRBV2 to TRBJ2-3; D is possibly TRBD2 (6 bases). Trimming removed 2 bases at V and 4 bases at J, with 10 bases between. This CDR3 contains 14 residues. CDR1 and CDR2 from the germline V gene are SNHLY and FYNNEI. The CDR3 loop reads CASSERSSADTQYF. The CDR3 DNA reads as TGTGCCAGCAGTGAAAGGTCTAGCGCAGATACGCAGTATTTT.

This clonotype came up many times. The rearrangement joins TRBV28 to TRBJ2-7; TRBD1 aligns across 9 bases. Germline values: CDR1 MDHEN, CDR2 SYDVKM. This CDR3 contains 14 residues. V lost 4 bases, J lost 3 bases, and 4 bases stayed unmatched. CDR3 amino acids: CASSSTGGLYEQYF. CDR3 DNA: TGTGCCAGCAGTTCCACAGGGGGCCTCTACGAGCAGTACTTC.

The chain joins TRBV7-9 to TRBJ2-7; maybe TRBD1 (6 bases). V was trimmed by 6 bases and J by 1 base, leaving 13 bases between them. Germline V CDR1 and CDR2: SEHNR, FQNEAQ (reference sequence). This CDR3 contains 14 residues. CDR3 protein: CASSPLGQSYEQYF. The DNA of the CDR3 is TGTGCCAGCAGTCCGTTGGGACAATCCTACGAGCAGTACTTC.

This clonotype has a count of ten or more. The rearrangement joins TRBV27 to TRBJ1-6; D is ambiguous. CDR3 length equals 15 residues. V was clipped by 4 bases and J by 9 bases, with 16 bases between them. CDR1 and CDR2 from the germline V gene are MNHEY and SMNVEV (reference sequence). The CDR3 nucleotides are TGTGCCAGCAGTTCGGGGTCACTAGAGAGTTCACCCCTCCACTTT. It specifies CASSSGSLESSPLHF.

The sample holds a few counts of this clonotype. Here the CDR3 DNA reads TGCAGTGCTACCTCCCATAGCGGGAGGTTAGAGACCCAGTACTTC. Amino acid sequence: CSATSHSGRLETQYF. This chain links TRBV20-1 with TRBJ2-5; 10 bases align to TRBD2. Looked up from germline, CDR1 is DFQATT and CDR2 is SNEGSKA (reference sequence). This CDR3 comprises 15 residues. V trimming: 4 bases; J trimming: 4 bases; junction bases outside the gene matches: 9.

This clonotype has a count of ten or more. CDR3 in DNA: TGTGCCAGCAGTTTAGCCGAACTCACGTGGGAGACCCAGTACTTC. Its translation: CASSLAELTWETQYF. The J gene is TRBJ2-5, the V gene TRBV28; no clear D. This CDR3 contains 15 residues. In germline, CDR1 is MDHEN, CDR2 SYDVKM. V lost 2 bases to trimming and J lost 5 bases, with 15 bases between them.

This clonotype has a count of ten or more. The chain combines TRBV19 with TRBJ1-1, with 7 bases matching TRBD1. With 4 bases clipped from V and 0 bases from J, the junction kept 5 bases outside the gene matches. The CDR3 runs to 15 residues. The germline V gene encodes CDR1 LNHDA and CDR2 SQIVND (reference sequence). The CDR3 nucleotides are TGTGCCAGTAGTACTCACAGGGGCTTGAACACTGAAGCTTTCTTT. It is translated as CASSTHRGLNTEAFF.

The chain carries TRBV29-1 and TRBJ2-3; 7 bases are a match to TRBD1. Germline V CDR1 and CDR2: SQVTM, ANQGSEA. This CDR3 contains 15 residues. The junction had 14 bases not matched to a gene; V was cut back by 5 bases and J by 6 bases. CDR3 coding DNA: TGCAGCGTTATAGGGACAGCGGTTAACACGGATACGCAGTATTTT. Residues: CSVIGTAVNTDTQYF.

This clonotype came up many times. Here the CDR3 DNA reads TGTGCCAGCAGTTTAGTGACAGGGAATTCACCCCTCCACTTT. This encodes CASSLVTGNSPLHF. The gene calls are TRBV12-3 or TRBV12-4 and TRBJ1-6; 7 nucleotides align to TRBD1. The CDR3 consists of 14 residues. V lost 1 base, J lost 7 bases, and 1 base stayed unmatched.

At least ten counts were recorded for this clonotype. V gene TRBV6-2 or TRBV6-3 combines with J gene TRBJ1-6; D perhaps matches TRBD1 (5 bases). The V and J ends lost 1 base and 6 bases respectively, with 7 bases between them. The CDR3 is made up of 14 amino acids. Germline-derived CDR1 and CDR2 are MNHEY and SVGEGT. The chain's CDR3 is CASSYLGGNSPLHF. The CDR3 nucleotides are TGTGCCAGCAGTTACTTGGGGGGTAATTCACCCCTCCACTTT.

V usage is TRBV12-3 or TRBV12-4 and J usage is TRBJ1-1, with 11 bases fitting TRBD1. V was clipped by 4 bases and J by 4 bases; unmatched bases: 11. The CDR3 consists of 17 residues. CDR3 DNA: TGTGCCAGCAGTTCCCATGGACAGGGGGCAGGGATCACTGAAGCTTTCTTT. Protein sequence: CASSSHGQGAGITEAFF.

This clonotype was detected a few times. The gene calls are TRBV2 and TRBJ2-6; TRBD1 matches at 9 bases. The length of the CDR3 is 21 residues. Germline loops: CDR1 SNHLY, CDR2 FYNNEI. The J segment lost 5 bases and the V segment lost 0 bases, leaving 17 bases of the junction unmatched. The CDR3 reads CASSEALPGQGKPLWANVLTF. CDR3 DNA sequence: TGTGCCAGCAGTGAAGCGCTTCCGGGACAGGGAAAACCTCTCTGGGCCAACGTCCTGACTTTC.

This clonotype was picked up many times. This rearrangement joins TRBV27 to TRBJ2-5; TRBD1 matches at 10 bases. The length of the CDR3 is 16 residues. Losses at the gene ends were 5 bases for V and 6 bases for J; bases not matched to a gene: 12. The V gene's germline CDR1 is MNHEY and CDR2 SMNVEV (reference sequence). Here the CDR3 DNA reads TGTGCCAGCAGTCCCCTGGACAGGGGGACCCGAAAGACCCAGTACTTC. Translated: CASSPLDRGTRKTQYF.

This chain uses TRBV4-3 with TRBJ2-7; no firm D call. Between the trimmed V and J ends, which lost 4 bases and 0 bases, there was a span of 10 bases. Looked up from germline, CDR1 is LGHNA and CDR2 is YSLEER. CDR3 length equals 14 residues. For the CDR3, the DNA is TGCGCCAGCAGCCGGACCCTTCGCTCCTACGAGCAGTACTTC. Its protein product is CASSRTLRSYEQYF.

This clonotype appeared once. The rearrangement joins TRBV9 to TRBJ2-7; 7 bases match TRBD2. V shed 0 bases and J 3 bases; nucleotides not matched to a gene: 6. There are 15 residues in the CDR3. Germline V CDR1 and CDR2: SGDLS, YYNGEE. CDR3 DNA sequence: TGTGCCAGCAGCGTAGGTCTAGCGGAAGTCTACGAGCAGTACTTC. It codes for CASSVGLAEVYEQYF.

This clonotype was seen many times. This sequence joins TRBV16 and TRBJ1-6; D remains unclear. Trimming pared 2 bases from V and 7 bases from J, leaving 15 bases between. From germline, CDR1 is KGHSY and CDR2 FQNENV. The CDR3 sequence is 16 residues long. CDR3 sequence (DNA): TGTGCCAGCAGCCAAGGGTTAAATGGGCGCAATTCACCCCTCCACTTT. The encoded protein is CASSQGLNGRNSPLHF.

The chain carries TRBV6-1 and TRBJ2-1; D gene uncertain. V gave up 6 bases and J gave up 2 bases, with 14 bases separating them. The germline V gene encodes CDR1 MNHNS and CDR2 SASEGT. CDR3 size: 15 residues. In nucleotides, the CDR3 is TGTGCCAGCAGCAGACTGACGGCCGCCTACAATGAGCAGTTCTTC. This codes for CASSRLTAAYNEQFF.

This clonotype was detected many times. The genes are TRBV20-1 and TRBJ2-7, with a tentative D call TRBD1 (6 bases). The CDR3 consists of 12 residues. Trimming pared 6 bases from V and 1 base from J, leaving 10 bases between. Germline loops: CDR1 DFQATT, CDR2 SNEGSKA (reference sequence). The CDR3 loop is CSASRGSYEQYF. The CDR3, as DNA: TGCAGTGCGAGTAGGGGGTCCTACGAGCAGTACTTC.

Comments on this clonotype: Given a much more abundant clone one base away, this may be a read error. CDR3 sequence reads: CVSSLGRGPNEQFF. CDR3 bases: TGTGTCAGCAGCTTAGGCAGGGGACCAAATGAGCAGTTCTTC. The chain employs TRBV11-1 and TRBJ2-1; maybe TRBD1 (6 bases). From germline, CDR1 is SGHAT and CDR2 FQDESV (reference sequence). The CDR3 totals 14 residues. Full variable domain (missing parts from reference TRBV11-1 and TRBJ2-1): EAEVAQSPRYKITEKSQAVAFWCDPISGHATLYWYRQILGQGPELLVQFQDESVVDDSQLPKDRFSAERLKGVDSTLKIQPAELGDSAMYLCVSSLGRGPNEQFFGPGTRLTVL.

CDR3 coding DNA: TGTGCCAGCAGTGATCCCTCGGGTAGTTCCTACAATGAGCAGTTCTTC. Protein: CASSDPSGSSYNEQFF. The V and J genes are TRBV25-1 and TRBJ2-1, with D hard to call. Trimming took off 3 bases at V and 1 base at J, with 13 bases between the two ends. The CDR3 runs 16 residues. Germline V gives CDR1 MGHDK, CDR2 SYGVNS. The variable domain in full, completed from reference TRBV25-1 and TRBJ2-1, reads EADIYQTPRYLVIGTGKKITLECSQTMGHDKMYWYQQDPGMELHLIHYSYGVNSTEKGDLSSESTVSRIRTEHFPLTLESARPSHTSQYLCASSDPSGSSYNEQFFGPGTRLTVL.

This clonotype came up a few times. The rearrangement joins TRBV7-3 to TRBJ2-4; possible D gene TRBD1, 6 bases. The CDR3 has 13 amino acids. Germline V gene data show CDR1 as SGHTA and CDR2 as FQGTGA. Trimming pared 2 bases from V and 9 bases from J, leaving 11 bases between. The DNA of the CDR3 is TGTGCCAGCAGCTTAGACAGGACCAGCATTCAGTACTTC. This codes for CASSLDRTSIQYF. The full variable domain, completed using reference TRBV7-3 and TRBJ2-4, is GAGVSQTPSNKVTEKGKYVELRCDPISGHTALYWYRQSLGQGPEFLIYFQGTGAADDSGLPNDRFFAVRPEGSVSTLKIQRTERGDSAVYLCASSLDRTSIQYFGAGTRLSVL.

There are many counts of this clonotype. J is TRBJ1-2 and V is TRBV6-5, with a possible D match to TRBD1 (5 bases). Germline V gives CDR1 MNHEY, CDR2 SVGAGI. The V gene lost 2 bases and the J gene lost 8 bases, with 18 bases spanning the gap. The CDR3 is 15 residues long. CDR3 loop: CASSYLGTTKRGYTF. The CDR3 region has the DNA TGTGCCAGCAGTTACCTCGGGACCACAAAAAGGGGCTACACCTTC.

The table lists this clonotype with many counts. The chain couples TRBV11-2 to TRBJ2-2; 8 positions match TRBD2. V trimming: 6 bases; J trimming: 1 base; junction bases outside the gene matches: 7. CDR3 length: 16 residues. CDR1 and CDR2 (germline): SGHAT, FQNNGV. The CDR3 protein is CASRKTGGQNTGELFF. The CDR3 DNA follows: TGTGCCAGCAGAAAGACGGGGGGGCAGAACACCGGGGAGCTGTTTTTT.

Regarding this clonotype: A single base separates this from a much larger clone, so it may be a read error. DNA of the CDR3: TGTGCCAGCAGCTCGCCCAGTCGCGAAGCTTCCTTT. Translated: CASSSPSREASF. The chain combines TRBV11-2 with TRBJ1-1; D is unclear. This CDR3 has 12 amino acids. Germline V gene lookup returns CDR1 SGHAT and CDR2 FQNNGV. The full variable domain, completed using reference TRBV11-2 and TRBJ1-1, is EAGVAQSPRYKIIEKRQSVAFWCNPISGHATLYWYQQILGQGPKLLIQFQNNGVVDDSQLPKDRFSAERLKGVDSTLKIQPAKLEDSAVYLCASSSPSREASFGQGTRLTVV.

On this clonotype: With a much larger clone just one base away, this may be a read error. The chain couples TRBV12-3 or TRBV12-4 to TRBJ1-5; the D is unclear. The CDR3 extends over 13 amino acids. The CDR3 reads CACSFGRYQPQHF. CDR3 sequence (DNA): TGTGCCTGCAGTTTCGGCAGGTATCAGCCCCAGCATTTT.

There are many counts of this clonotype. V usage is TRBV12-3 or TRBV12-4 and J usage is TRBJ1-1, with 9 bases fitting TRBD1. V was clipped by 6 bases and J by 4 bases; unmatched bases: 6. The CDR3 extends over 14 amino acids. The CDR3 DNA reads as TGTGCCAGCAGGCCCGGGACAGGGCCCACTGAAGCTTTCTTT. Protein sequence: CASRPGTGPTEAFF.

The rearrangement joins TRBV24-1 to TRBJ2-1; no reliable D call. V lost 5 bases and J 4 bases, leaving 11 bases between the germline ends. The germline V gene encodes CDR1 KGHDR and CDR2 SFDVKD. CDR3 length equals 14 residues. The DNA of the CDR3 is TGTGCCACCAGTGCTTCGGGCAGATACAATGAGCAGTTCTTC. Its protein product is CATSASGRYNEQFF.

This clonotype was detected many times. V usage is TRBV12-3 or TRBV12-4 and J usage is TRBJ2-7, with 8 bases that match TRBD1. V was pared by 10 bases and J by 0 bases, with 11 bases of the junction left unmatched. The CDR3 has 15 amino acids. CDR3: CATRRQGTNSYEQYF. CDR3 DNA: TGTGCCACCAGAAGACAGGGGACGAACTCCTACGAGCAGTACTTC.

The rearrangement uses TRBV15 and TRBJ1-1; tentative D call: TRBD1 (6 bases). V was cut by 4 bases and J by 5 bases, with 14 bases left in between. The CDR3 has 14 amino acids. CDR1 LNHNV and CDR2 YYDKDF come from the germline V gene (reference sequence). The DNA for the CDR3 is TGTGCCACCAGCATCGGAGGGGGGCTTACTGAAGCTTTCTTT. It is translated as CATSIGGGLTEAFF. The whole variable domain, filled in from reference TRBV15 and TRBJ1-1, reads DAMVIQNPRYQVTQFGKPVTLSCSQTLNHNVMYWYQQKSSQAPKLLFHYYDKDFNNEADTPDNFQSRRPNTSFCFLDIRSPGLGDTAMYLCATSIGGGLTEAFFGQGTRLTVV.

The chain recombines TRBV20-1 with TRBJ1-2; D unclear. Germline CDR1 DFQATT, CDR2 SNEGSKA (reference sequence). The CDR3 is 10 residues long. V was cut by 3 bases and J by 8 bases, with 7 bases left in between. CDR3 DNA sequence: TGCAGTGCTAGTGAGGTCGGCTACACCTTC. Its translation: CSASEVGYTF.

The J gene is TRBJ1-1, the V gene TRBV7-2; a possible D gene is TRBD1 (5 bases). Germline CDR1 SGHTA, CDR2 FQGNSA. This CDR3 has 13 residues. Trimming shortened V by 5 bases and J by 7 bases, and 14 bases separated the two germline ends. The CDR3 loop reads CASSLGTNFEAFF. The CDR3 coding sequence is TGTGCCAGCAGCCTCGGGACCAATTTTGAAGCTTTCTTT.

This clonotype was recorded at least ten times. This chain connects TRBV20-1 to TRBJ2-7; 7 nucleotides align to TRBD2. The germline V gene encodes CDR1 DFQATT and CDR2 SNEGSKA (reference sequence). Trimming cost V 1 base and J 0 bases; bases outside gene matches: 3. CDR3 length: 14 residues. The CDR3 coding sequence is TGCAGTGCTAGAGTCCTAGCGGCCTCCTACGAGCAGTACTTC. This gives the protein CSARVLAASYEQYF.